What follows describes a single T cell receptor (beta chain). V lost 1 base, J lost 2 bases, and 8 bases lay in between. Per germline, CDR1 MGHRA and CDR2 YSYEKL. This CDR3 has 14 amino acids. The entry originates in a study of technical replicates of blood from several donors. The repertoire was sequenced with immunoSEQ multiplex PCR; TCRdb's copy has only in-frame clones and lacks some. This repertoire shows 70,000 to 85,000 clones, 97% found once; its top ten account for approximately 0.18%. This chain connects TRBV4-1 to TRBJ1-1, with D perhaps matching TRBD1 (5 bases). Specimen: T cells isolated from PBMCs. The clonotype comes from a human donor in good health. The CDR3 here is CASSQGQINTEAFF. DNA for the CDR3: TGCGCCAGCAGCCAAGGACAGATTAACACTGAAGCTTTCTTT.